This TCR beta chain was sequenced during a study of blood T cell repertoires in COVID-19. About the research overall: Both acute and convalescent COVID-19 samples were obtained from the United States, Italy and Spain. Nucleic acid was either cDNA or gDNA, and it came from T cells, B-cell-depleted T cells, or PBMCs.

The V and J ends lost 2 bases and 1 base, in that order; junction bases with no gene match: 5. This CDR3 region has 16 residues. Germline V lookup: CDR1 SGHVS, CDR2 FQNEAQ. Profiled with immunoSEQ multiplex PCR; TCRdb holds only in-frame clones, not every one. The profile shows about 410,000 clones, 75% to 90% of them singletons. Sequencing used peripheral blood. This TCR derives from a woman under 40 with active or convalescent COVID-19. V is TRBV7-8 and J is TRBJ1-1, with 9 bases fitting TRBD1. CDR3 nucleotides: TGTGCCAGCAGCTTACCCAGGACAGGGGAGAACACTGAAGCTTTCTTT. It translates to CASSLPRTGENTEAFF.